These T cell receptor beta chains were read from a single sample in a study of CD8 T cells in Susac syndrome. In TCRdb, the immunoSEQ multiplex PCR reads were re-called with MiXCR into one record per CDR3 protein. The repertoire has 150,000 to 200,000 distinct CDR3 sequences, 93% of them found once; the top ten carry 0.09% to 0.1%. The sequencing sample was made of CD4+ T cells from PBMCs. The origin of the receptors is a human donor with multiple sclerosis. The CDR3 runs from the conserved cysteine through the conserved F or W. D genes are given only for firm matches. The size of a clone is reported for some rows only, either as once, few or many, or as a class for expanded clones.

d_call j_call v_call clone_size cdr3_aa cdr3_nt
NA TRBJ1-5 TRBV5-1 NA CASRQGSNQPQHF TGCGCCAGCAGGCAAGGTAGCAATCAGCCCCAGCATTTT
NA TRBJ1-1 TRBV20-1 NA CSAKKEGVNSEAFF TGCAGTGCTAAAAAGGAGGGGGTGAATTCTGAAGCTTTCTTT
NA TRBJ1-5 TRBV19 NA CASRPIGEGNQPQHF TGTGCCAGTAGACCGATAGGTGAGGGCAATCAGCCCCAGCATTTT
NA TRBJ2-7 TRBV6-1 once CASSEGSGLTYEQYF TGTGCCAGCAGTGAAGGGAGTGGGCTAACCTACGAGCAGTACTTC
TRBD1 TRBJ2-7 TRBV5-1 NA CASSLGTGHEQYF TGCGCCAGCAGCTTAGGGACAGGGCACGAGCAGTACTTC
TRBD1 TRBJ2-7 TRBV20-1 once CSATPGQGKSDEQYF TGCAGTGCTACCCCGGGACAGGGTAAAAGCGACGAGCAGTACTTC
NA TRBJ2-7 TRBV3-1 NA CASSPQPGKGEQYF TGTGCCAGCAGCCCCCAGCCCGGGAAGGGGGAGCAGTACTTC
NA TRBJ2-7 TRBV12-3/TRBV12-4 once CASSLQGNSFYEQYF TGTGCCAGCAGTTTACAGGGTAATTCCTTCTACGAGCAGTACTTC
TRBD2 TRBJ2-1 TRBV4-1 NA CASSHYLAGVNNEQFF TGCGCCAGCAGCCATTACCTAGCGGGGGTAAACAATGAGCAGTTCTTC
NA TRBJ2-1 TRBV24-1 NA CATSQRTSYNEQFF TGTGCCACCAGCCAGAGGACAAGCTACAATGAGCAGTTCTTC
NA TRBJ2-3 TRBV18 NA CASSPGIGADTQYF TGTGCCAGCTCACCAGGGATAGGGGCAGATACGCAGTATTTT
TRBD1 TRBJ1-5 TRBV19 NA CASSRGQFNQPQHF TGTGCCAGTAGTAGGGGACAGTTCAATCAGCCCCAGCATTTT
TRBD2 TRBJ2-5 TRBV4-3 NA CASSQEGWTSGLQETQYF TGCGCCAGCAGCCAAGAAGGATGGACTAGCGGACTCCAAGAGACCCAGTACTTC
NA TRBJ1-1 TRBV6-2/TRBV6-3 few CASSYGSGMNTEAFF TGTGCCAGCAGTTACGGATCAGGGATGAACACTGAAGCTTTCTTT
NA TRBJ2-7 TRBV20-1 NA CSAPSSVAYEQYF TGCAGTGCACCCTCTTCTGTCGCCTACGAGCAGTACTTC
TRBD1 TRBJ1-4 TRBV30 NA CAWSGQAEKLFF TGTGCCTGGAGCGGACAGGCGGAAAAACTGTTTTTT
TRBD1 TRBJ2-7 TRBV30 NA CAWSAPRDRGPRQYF TGTGCCTGGAGTGCCCCAAGGGACAGGGGTCCACGGCAGTACTTC
TRBD1 TRBJ2-5 TRBV6-5 NA CASKQTGGKETQYF TGTGCCAGCAAACAGACAGGGGGAAAAGAGACCCAGTACTTC
TRBD1 TRBJ1-5 TRBV6-1 NA CASRGIGQGVLHSNQPQHF TGTGCCAGCAGGGGAATCGGACAGGGGGTTCTCCATAGCAATCAGCCCCAGCATTTT
TRBD1 TRBJ2-5 TRBV3-1 once CASSNRGRGETQYF TGTGCCAGCAGCAACAGGGGGCGCGGGGAGACCCAGTACTTC
TRBD2 TRBJ2-7 TRBV24-1 NA CATSDDSSGSHYEQYF TGTGCCACCAGTGATGACTCTAGCGGGAGTCACTACGAGCAGTACTTC
NA TRBJ1-6 TRBV27 NA CASSLSGRANSPLHF TGTGCCAGCAGTTTGTCGGGCAGGGCCAATTCACCCCTCCACTTT
TRBD2 TRBJ2-5 TRBV5-4 NA CASRSGLAGSQETQYF TGTGCCAGCAGATCGGGACTAGCGGGTTCCCAAGAGACCCAGTACTTC
NA TRBJ1-4 TRBV29-1 NA CSVGRGEKLFF TGCAGCGTCGGTAGAGGTGAAAAACTGTTTTTT
NA TRBJ2-3 TRBV28 NA CASKGGVSTDTQYF TGTGCCAGCAAGGGCGGGGTTAGCACAGATACGCAGTATTTT
TRBD1 TRBJ1-5 TRBV28 NA CASRTGETNQPQHF TGTGCCAGCAGGACAGGGGAGACCAATCAGCCCCAGCATTTT
NA TRBJ2-1 TRBV4-3 NA CASSQDNEQFF TGCGCCAGCAGCCAAGACAATGAGCAGTTCTTC
NA TRBJ2-1 TRBV7-2 NA CASSLWVRGEQFF TGTGCCAGCAGCTTATGGGTGAGGGGTGAGCAGTTCTTC
TRBD1 TRBJ2-3 TRBV2 NA CASQWTGSTDTQYF TGTGCCAGCCAATGGACAGGGAGCACAGATACGCAGTATTTT
NA TRBJ2-1 TRBV11-2 NA CASSLVDLMQFF TGTGCCAGCAGCTTAGTAGATCTCATGCAGTTCTTC
TRBD1 TRBJ1-5 TRBV27 NA CASSRGTNQPQHF TGTGCCAGCAGCAGGGGGACAAATCAGCCCCAGCATTTT
NA TRBJ2-3 TRBV13 NA CASSFVGSADTQYF TGTGCCAGCAGCTTTGTCGGGAGTGCAGATACGCAGTATTTT
NA TRBJ1-5 TRBV23-1 NA CASTVRTPQHF TGCGCCAGCACAGTCAGAACGCCCCAGCATTTT
TRBD1 TRBJ1-4 TRBV28 NA CASSPNRGREEKLFF TGTGCCAGCAGTCCCAACAGGGGGCGCGAGGAAAAACTGTTTTTT
NA TRBJ2-3 TRBV27 NA CASSLHGSDTQYF TGTGCCAGCAGTTTACACGGGTCAGATACGCAGTATTTT
NA TRBJ2-7 TRBV28 NA CASNYDSSYEQYF TGTGCCAGCAACTATGACAGCTCCTACGAGCAGTACTTC
NA TRBJ1-6 TRBV9 NA CASSLRGENSPLHF TGTGCCAGCAGCCTTAGAGGGGAGAATTCACCCCTCCACTTT
NA TRBJ1-1 TRBV6-2/TRBV6-3 NA CASSYSTQAQATEAFF TGTGCCAGCAGTTACTCGACACAGGCTCAAGCCACTGAAGCTTTCTTT
NA TRBJ1-2 TRBV20-1 NA CSARWGLTVGYTF TGCAGTGCTCGATGGGGGTTGACAGTTGGCTACACCTTC
TRBD2 TRBJ2-3 TRBV7-2 NA CASSLVVRASGSTDTQYF TGTGCCAGCAGCTTAGTGGTTCGGGCTAGCGGGAGCACAGATACGCAGTATTTT